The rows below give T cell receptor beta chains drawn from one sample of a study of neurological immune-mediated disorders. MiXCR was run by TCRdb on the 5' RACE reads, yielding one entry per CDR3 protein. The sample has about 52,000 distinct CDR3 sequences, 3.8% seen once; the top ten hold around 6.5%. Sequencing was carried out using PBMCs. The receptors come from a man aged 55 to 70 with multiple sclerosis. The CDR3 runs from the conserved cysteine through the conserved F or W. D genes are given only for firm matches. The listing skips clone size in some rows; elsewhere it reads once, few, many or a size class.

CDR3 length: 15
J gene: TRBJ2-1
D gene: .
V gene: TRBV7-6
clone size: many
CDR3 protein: CASSLDPSSYNEQFF
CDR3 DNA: TGTGCCAGCAGCCTCGATCCGTCGAGCTACAATGAGCAGTTCTTC

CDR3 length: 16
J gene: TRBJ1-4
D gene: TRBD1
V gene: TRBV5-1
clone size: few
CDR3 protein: CASSIGQGSLNEKLFF
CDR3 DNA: TGCGCCAGCAGCATCGGACAGGGCTCTTTAAATGAAAAACTGTTTTTT

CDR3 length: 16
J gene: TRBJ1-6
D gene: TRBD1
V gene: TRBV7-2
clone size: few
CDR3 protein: CASSLAQGLLGSTLNF
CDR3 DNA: TGTGCCAGCAGCTTAGCACAGGGGCTCCTCGGTTCAACCCTCAACTTT

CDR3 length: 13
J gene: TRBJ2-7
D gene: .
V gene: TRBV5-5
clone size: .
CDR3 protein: CASSFQDGYEQYF
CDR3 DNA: TGTGCCAGCAGCTTTCAGGACGGCTACGAGCAGTACTTC

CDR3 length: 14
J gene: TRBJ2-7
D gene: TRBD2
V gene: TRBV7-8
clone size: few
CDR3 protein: CASSRSGGENEQYF
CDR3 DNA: TGTGCCAGCAGCCGTAGCGGGGGGGAAAACGAGCAGTACTTC

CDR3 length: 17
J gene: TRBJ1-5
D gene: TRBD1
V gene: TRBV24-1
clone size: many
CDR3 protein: CATSESPGQAPDQPQHF
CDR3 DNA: TGTGCCACCAGTGAATCACCGGGACAGGCCCCAGATCAGCCCCAGCATTTT

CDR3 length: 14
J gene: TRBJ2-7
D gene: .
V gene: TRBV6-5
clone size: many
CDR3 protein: CASSPRAERYEQYF
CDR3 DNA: TGTGCCAGCAGTCCTAGGGCCGAAAGATACGAGCAGTACTTC

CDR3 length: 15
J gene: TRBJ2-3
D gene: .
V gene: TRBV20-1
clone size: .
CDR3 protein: CSARDENSFTDTQYF
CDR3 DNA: TGCAGTGCTAGAGACGAGAATTCTTTCACAGATACGCAGTATTTT

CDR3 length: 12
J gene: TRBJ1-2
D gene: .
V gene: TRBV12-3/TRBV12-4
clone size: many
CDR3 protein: CASSLKDYGYTF
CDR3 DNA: TGTGCCAGCAGTTTGAAGGACTATGGCTACACCTTC

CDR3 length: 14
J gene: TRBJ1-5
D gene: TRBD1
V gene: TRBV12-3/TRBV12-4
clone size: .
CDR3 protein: CASSRGTANQPQHF
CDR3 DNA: TGTGCCAGCAGCCGTGGGACAGCAAATCAGCCCCAGCATTTT

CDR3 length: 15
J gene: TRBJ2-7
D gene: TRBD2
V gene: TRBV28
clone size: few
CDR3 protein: CASSLAGGSSYEQYF
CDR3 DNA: TGTGCCAGCAGTTTAGCGGGGGGGAGCTCCTACGAGCAGTACTTC

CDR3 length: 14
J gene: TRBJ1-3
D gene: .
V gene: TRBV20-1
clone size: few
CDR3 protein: CSARSGISGNTIYF
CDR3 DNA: TGCAGTGCTAGATCAGGGATCTCTGGAAACACCATATATTTT

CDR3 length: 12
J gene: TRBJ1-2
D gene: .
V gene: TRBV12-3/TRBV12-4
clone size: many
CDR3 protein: CASSLRSSTYTF
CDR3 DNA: TGTGCCAGCAGCCTGAGGTCCTCGACCTACACCTTC

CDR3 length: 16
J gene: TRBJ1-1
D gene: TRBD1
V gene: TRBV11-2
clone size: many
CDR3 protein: CASSPRGGWDSEEAFF
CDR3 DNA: TGTGCCAGCAGCCCCCGAGGGGGATGGGACAGCGAAGAAGCTTTCTTT

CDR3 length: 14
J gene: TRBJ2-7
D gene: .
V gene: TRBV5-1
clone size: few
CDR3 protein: CASSLGGSVYEQYF
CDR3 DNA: TGCGCCAGCAGCTTGGGAGGGTCGGTCTACGAGCAGTACTTC

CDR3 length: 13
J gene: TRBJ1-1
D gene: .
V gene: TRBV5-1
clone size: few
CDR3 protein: CASRTGENTEAFF
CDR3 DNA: TGCGCCAGCAGGACAGGAGAAAACACTGAAGCTTTCTTT

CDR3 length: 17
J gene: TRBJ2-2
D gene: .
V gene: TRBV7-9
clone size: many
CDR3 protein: CASSLLLSGDNTGELFF
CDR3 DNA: TGTGCCAGCAGCTTACTACTATCCGGGGACAACACCGGGGAGCTGTTTTTT

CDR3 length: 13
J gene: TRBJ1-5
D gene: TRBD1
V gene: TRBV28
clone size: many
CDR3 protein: CASQTGNYQPQHF
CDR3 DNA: TGTGCCAGCCAGACAGGGAACTATCAGCCCCAGCATTTT

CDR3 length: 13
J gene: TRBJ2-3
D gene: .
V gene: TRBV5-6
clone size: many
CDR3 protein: CASSLISGDTQYF
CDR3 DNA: TGTGCCAGCAGCTTGATTAGTGGAGATACGCAGTATTTT

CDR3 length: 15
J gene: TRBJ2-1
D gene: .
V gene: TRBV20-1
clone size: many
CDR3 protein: CSARARTGPYNEQFF
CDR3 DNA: TGCAGTGCTAGAGCTCGGACGGGGCCTTACAATGAGCAGTTCTTC

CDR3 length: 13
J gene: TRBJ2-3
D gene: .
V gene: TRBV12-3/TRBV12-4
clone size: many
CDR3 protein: CASCRREKDTQYF
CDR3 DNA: TGTGCCAGCTGTCGCAGGGAAAAAGATACGCAGTATTTT

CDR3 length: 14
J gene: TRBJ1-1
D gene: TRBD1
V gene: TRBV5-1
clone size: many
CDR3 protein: CASSLDRGGTEAFF
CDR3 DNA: TGCGCCAGCAGCTTAGACAGGGGCGGGACTGAAGCTTTCTTT

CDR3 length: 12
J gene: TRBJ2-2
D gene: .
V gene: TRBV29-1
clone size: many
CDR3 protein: CSVGQPTGELFF
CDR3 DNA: TGCAGCGTTGGACAGCCCACCGGGGAGCTGTTTTTT

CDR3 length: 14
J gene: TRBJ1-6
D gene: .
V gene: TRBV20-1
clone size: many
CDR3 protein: CSAGSSFGNSPLHF
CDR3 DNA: TGCAGTGCTGGCTCCTCCTTCGGGAATTCACCCCTCCACTTT

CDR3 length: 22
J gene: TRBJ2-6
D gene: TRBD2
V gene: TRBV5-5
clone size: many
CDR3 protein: CASSLDVPRTARERGWANVLTF
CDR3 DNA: TGTGCCAGCAGCTTGGACGTCCCCAGGACAGCGAGGGAGCGGGGGTGGGCCAACGTCCTGACTTTC